The rows below give T cell receptor beta chains drawn from one sample of a study of blood T cell repertoires in COVID-19. Sequenced by immunoSEQ multiplex PCR; TCRdb stores in-frame clones only, minus some. The sample lists under 250,000 clones; around 85% were seen once. Source material: peripheral blood. Receptor source: a man aged 35-49 years with acute or convalescent COVID-19. CDR3s include the opening cysteine and the closing phenylalanine or tryptophan. The D gene is left open where the match is weak. The size entry is marked missing in some rows and otherwise reads once, few, many or a size class.

j_gene	v_gene	d_gene	abundance	CDR3aa	CDR3nt
TRBJ1-2	TRBV29-1	-	-	CSASGEGYTF	TGCAGCGCCTCAGGGGAGGGCTACACCTTC
TRBJ2-6	TRBV10-3	-	-	CAISPVIRGASGANVLTF	TGTGCCATCAGTCCGGTTATTCGGGGTGCCTCTGGGGCCAACGTCCTGACTTTC
TRBJ1-2	TRBV6-1	-	-	CASSERGRNGYTF	TGTGCCAGCAGTGAGCGAGGGCGAAATGGCTACACCTTC
TRBJ1-2	TRBV18	-	-	CASSPPGQTRNYGYTF	TGTGCCAGCTCACCACCTGGCCAGACGAGGAACTATGGCTACACCTTC
TRBJ2-5	TRBV27	TRBD2	once	CASSFVPGGLETQYF	TGTGCCAGCAGTTTTGTTCCCGGGGGGTTGGAGACCCAGTACTTC
TRBJ2-2	TRBV9	-	-	CASSAIRHNTGELFF	TGTGCCAGCAGCGCCATACGACACAACACCGGGGAGCTGTTTTTT
TRBJ2-3	TRBV5-1	TRBD2	-	CASGLGDDTQYF	TGCGCCAGTGGACTAGGGGACGATACGCAGTATTTT
TRBJ1-4	TRBV7-9	-	few	CASSSAWEGEKLFF	TGTGCCAGCAGCTCGGCCTGGGAGGGTGAAAAACTGTTTTTT
TRBJ2-5	TRBV9	TRBD2	-	CASSVGTSGSTQETQYF	TGTGCCAGCAGCGTGGGGACTAGCGGGAGCACACAAGAGACCCAGTACTTC
TRBJ2-1	TRBV27	-	-	CASSLAGPYNEQFF	TGTGCCAGCAGTTTAGCGGGACCCTACAATGAGCAGTTCTTC
TRBJ1-6	TRBV5-1	TRBD1	-	CASSFPGGTGNSPLHF	TGCGCCAGCAGCTTTCCAGGGGGCACTGGGAATTCACCCCTCCACTTT
TRBJ2-7	TRBV15	TRBD2	-	CATSGRGSSYEQYF	TGTGCCACCAGCGGGAGGGGCAGCTCCTACGAGCAGTACTTC
TRBJ2-7	TRBV28	-	-	CASSFPGPSYEQYF	TGTGCCAGCAGTTTCCCAGGGCCCTCCTACGAGCAGTACTTC
TRBJ2-7	TRBV5-8	TRBD1	-	CASSLKRDRPYEQYF	TGTGCCAGCAGCTTGAAAAGGGACAGGCCCTACGAGCAGTACTTC
TRBJ1-2	TRBV3-1/TRBV3-2	-	-	CASSHRPGRVSYGYTF	TGTGCCAGCAGCCATCGTCCGGGGAGGGTTTCTTATGGCTACACCTTC
TRBJ1-4	TRBV9	TRBD1	-	CASSTNPTGQGTNEKLFF	TGTGCCAGCAGCACAAACCCCACGGGACAGGGGACTAATGAAAAACTGTTTTTT
TRBJ2-7	TRBV7-8	-	-	CASSLTENTIYYEQYF	TGTGCCAGCAGCCTGACAGAAAACACTATATACTACGAGCAGTACTTC
TRBJ2-7	TRBV28	-	-	CASTLKGSEQYF	TGTGCCAGCACCCTAAAGGGGTCCGAGCAGTACTTC
TRBJ2-7	TRBV21-1	-	-	CASSNPGGEQYF	TGTGCCAGCAGCAACCCAGGGGGCGAGCAGTACTTC
TRBJ2-5	TRBV5-1	-	-	CASSLNIAGAGETQYF	TGCGCCAGCAGCTTGAATATTGCAGGGGCAGGGGAGACCCAGTACTTC
TRBJ1-2	TRBV28	TRBD1	-	CASSAGQAIYGYTF	TGTGCCAGCAGTGCCGGACAGGCCATCTATGGCTACACCTTC
TRBJ2-3	TRBV11-1	TRBD2	-	CASSLAGLASSTDTQYF	TGTGCCAGCAGCTTAGCGGGACTAGCCTCTAGCACAGATACGCAGTATTTT
TRBJ1-1	TRBV5-1	-	-	CASSFSGVNTEAFF	TGCGCCAGCAGCTTTTCCGGGGTGAACACTGAAGCTTTCTTT
TRBJ1-1	TRBV7-9	TRBD1	-	CASSQGQGEVEAFF	TGTGCCAGCAGCCAGGGACAGGGGGAGGTTGAAGCTTTCTTT
TRBJ1-5	TRBV27	-	-	CASSASYRSSNQPQHF	TGTGCCAGCAGTGCATCCTACAGGAGCAGCAATCAGCCCCAGCATTTT
TRBJ2-2	TRBV3-1/TRBV3-2	-	-	CASSQGNGQLGELFF	TGTGCCAGCAGCCAGGGGAATGGACAGCTTGGGGAGCTGTTTTTT
TRBJ2-2	TRBV10-3	TRBD1	-	CAISESRLRDRGASTNTGELFF	TGTGCCATCAGTGAGTCGAGGTTGCGGGACAGGGGGGCCAGTACGAACACCGGGGAGCTGTTTTTT
TRBJ1-5	TRBV30	-	-	CAWSGAYSNQPQHF	TGTGCCTGGAGTGGGGCGTATAGCAATCAGCCCCAGCATTTT
TRBJ2-1	TRBV15	TRBD2	-	CATSRDNLAGRVNEQFF	TGTGCCACCAGCAGAGATAATCTAGCGGGGAGGGTAAATGAGCAGTTCTTC
TRBJ1-4	TRBV29-1	TRBD1	-	CSVYSQGAANEKLFF	TGCAGCGTTTATAGTCAGGGGGCGGCTAATGAAAAACTGTTTTTT
TRBJ2-7	TRBV10-1	-	-	CASSELHEQYF	TGCGCCAGCAGTGAGCTCCACGAGCAGTACTTC
TRBJ2-5	TRBV11-2	TRBD1	-	CASSLHLGQGGETQYF	TGTGCCAGCAGCTTACACCTCGGACAGGGAGGTGAGACCCAGTACTTC
TRBJ2-5	TRBV5-1	TRBD2	-	CASSFDRLAGIGPQETQYF	TGCGCCAGCAGCTTCGATCGACTAGCGGGTATAGGGCCTCAAGAGACCCAGTACTTC
TRBJ2-4	TRBV2	-	-	CASSERQDPGKNIQYF	TGTGCCAGCAGTGAAAGACAGGATCCAGGCAAAAACATTCAGTACTTC
TRBJ2-5	TRBV20-1	TRBD2	-	CSASLPPAGRSETQYF	TGCAGTGCTAGTCTTCCCCCAGCGGGGCGGTCGGAGACCCAGTACTTC
TRBJ1-1	TRBV6-5	TRBD1	-	CASSFRDRGTTEAFF	TGTGCCAGCAGTTTCCGGGACAGGGGTACAACTGAAGCTTTCTTT
TRBJ1-4	TRBV28	TRBD1	-	CASRDRVLVGEKLFF	TGTGCCAGCCGGGACAGGGTACTTGTAGGTGAAAAACTGTTTTTT
TRBJ1-4	TRBV28	-	-	CASSNLGGRRDEKLFF	TGTGCCAGCAGCAACCTGGGGGGGCGAAGGGATGAAAAACTGTTTTTT
TRBJ2-3	TRBV6-5	TRBD1	-	CASTKQGFSTDTQYF	TGTGCCAGCACTAAACAGGGGTTTAGCACAGATACGCAGTATTTT
TRBJ1-1	TRBV6-2/TRBV6-3	-	-	CASSYPLDEGTEAFF	TGTGCCAGCAGTTACCCACTAGATGAGGGCACTGAAGCTTTCTTT
TRBJ2-3	TRBV2	TRBD2	-	CASKGTSGGFTDTQYF	TGTGCCAGCAAGGGGACTAGCGGGGGTTTCACAGATACGCAGTATTTT
TRBJ2-7	TRBV9	TRBD2	-	CASSGGGADSYEQYF	TGTGCCAGCAGCGGGGGAGGGGCCGACTCCTACGAGCAGTACTTC
TRBJ2-1	TRBV4-2	-	-	CASGFGLGNEQFF	TGTGCCAGCGGGTTCGGGTTGGGCAATGAGCAGTTCTTC